This record looks at one T cell receptor (beta chain) sequence and its context. The sample is drawn from a study of blood T cell repertoires in COVID-19. Generated by immunoSEQ multiplex PCR, the TCRdb table keeps only in-frame clones and is missing some. The table includes fewer than 200,000 clones, around 83% detected once. The CDR3 totals 13 residues. Germline CDR1 and CDR2: MNHEY and SMNVEV (reference sequence). Trimming shortened V by 2 bases and J by 6 bases, and 11 bases separated the two germline ends. The receptor was derived from a woman aged 50 to 65 in a cohort exposed to, infected with or recovered from COVID-19 (not recorded which). V is TRBV27 and J is TRBJ2-7; possibly TRBD1 for D (6 bases). Sequenced material: PBMCs or T cells enriched from blood (not recorded which). The CDR3 DNA reads TGTGCCAGCAGTTTAAGGGTCAGGGGCGAGCAGTACTTC. The encoded protein is CASSLRVRGEQYF.